This is a list of T cell receptor beta chains from one sample in a study of blood T cell repertoires in COVID-19. Some clones are missing from TCRdb's copy, which holds only in-frame ones; the method was immunoSEQ multiplex PCR. The table includes about 140,000 clones, 65% to 90% detected once. The sequenced sample was peripheral blood. These receptors came from a man between 45 and 60 years old with acute or convalescent COVID-19. CDR3s include the opening cysteine and the closing phenylalanine or tryptophan. D genes are given only for firm matches. Rows give clone size only sometimes, using once, few, many, or a class for an expanded clone.

d_gene	abundance	len	v_gene	j_gene	CDR3nt	CDR3aa
TRBD2	few	16	TRBV7-6	TRBJ2-3	TGTGCCAGCAGCCCGGGACTAGCGGGGGGCACAGATACGCAGTATTTT	CASSPGLAGGTDTQYF
TRBD1	once	18	TRBV5-1	TRBJ1-2	TGCGCCAGCAGCTTTCCGGGACAGTCCCTTCGTTCTAACTATGGCTACACCTTC	CASSFPGQSLRSNYGYTF
TRBD2	NA	14	TRBV5-1	TRBJ2-7	TGCGCCAGCAGCAGGGGACTAGATTCCTACGAGCAGTACTTC	CASSRGLDSYEQYF
TRBD2	NA	15	TRBV19	TRBJ2-5	TGTGCCAGTAAATCTAGCGGGGGAAACCAAGAGACCCAGTACTTC	CASKSSGGNQETQYF
TRBD1	NA	16	TRBV2	TRBJ1-4	TGTGCCAGCAGTGAATGGGGGACAGGGGGAAGAGAAAAACTGTTTTTT	CASSEWGTGGREKLFF
TRBD1	NA	14	TRBV9	TRBJ1-1	TGTGCCAGCAGACAGGGGGTCCAAGGTGCTGAAGCTTTCTTT	CASRQGVQGAEAFF
NA	NA	19	TRBV3-1/TRBV3-2	TRBJ2-2	TGTGCCAGCAGCCAAGTAAGGTGGGGCGGAGGGGTAAAGGCCGGGGAGCTGTTTTTT	CASSQVRWGGGVKAGELFF
TRBD2	NA	17	TRBV18	TRBJ2-1	TGTGCCAGCTCACCACTCTCCGTGACTAGCGGGTACAATGAGCAGTTCTTC	CASSPLSVTSGYNEQFF
TRBD1	once	14	TRBV2	TRBJ1-2	TGTGCCCAGGGGGAGAGGGAACGATGGGGTGGCTACACCTTC	CAQGERERWGGYTF
NA	NA	14	TRBV27	TRBJ1-3	TGTGCCAGCAGTTTGGCCATCTCTGGAAACACCATATATTTT	CASSLAISGNTIYF
NA	NA	12	TRBV9	TRBJ2-2	TGTGCCAGCAGCCGGAACACCGGGGAGCTGTTTTTT	CASSRNTGELFF
TRBD1	NA	18	TRBV11-3	TRBJ1-4	TGTGCCAGCAGCCGGACGGAGAGGGGGCCCGCAACTAATGAAAAACTGTTTTTT	CASSRTERGPATNEKLFF
TRBD2	NA	17	TRBV24-1	TRBJ2-2	TGTGCCACCAGTGACCCCGGACTAGCGGCGAACACCGGGGAGCTGTTTTTT	CATSDPGLAANTGELFF
TRBD2	NA	15	TRBV6-5	TRBJ2-1	TGTGCCAGCACCCCAGCGGGAGGGCGGAACAATGAGCAGTTCTTC	CASTPAGGRNNEQFF
TRBD2	NA	13	TRBV2	TRBJ2-1	TGTGCCAGCATAGCGGGATCCTACAATGAGCAGTTCTTC	CASIAGSYNEQFF
TRBD1	NA	15	TRBV6-5	TRBJ1-4	TGTGCCAGCAGTTCCGTCGGGACAGTAAGTGAAAAACTGTTTTTT	CASSSVGTVSEKLFF
TRBD1	NA	15	TRBV18	TRBJ2-2	TGTGCCAGCTCCCTGACAGGGGGCTACACCGGGGAGCTGTTTTTT	CASSLTGGYTGELFF
TRBD1	NA	14	TRBV6-5	TRBJ1-2	TGTGCCAGCTATGGGACAGGGAGCTACTATGGCTACACCTTC	CASYGTGSYYGYTF
NA	NA	14	TRBV13	TRBJ2-7	TGTGCCAGCAGCTTGGGGCTTAGCGGCTACGAGCAGTACTTC	CASSLGLSGYEQYF
NA	few	14	TRBV10-3	TRBJ2-7	TGTGCCATCAGTGACAGGGCCGGCATCTACGAGCAGTACTTC	CAISDRAGIYEQYF
NA	NA	16	TRBV5-1	TRBJ2-2	TGCGCCAGCAGCTTGGAGAAGCAACTCCGGACCGGGGAGCTGTTTTTT	CASSLEKQLRTGELFF
TRBD2	NA	16	TRBV19	TRBJ2-3	TGTGCCAGTAGTGGAAGACTAGCGACTAGCACAGATACGCAGTATTTT	CASSGRLATSTDTQYF
NA	NA	16	TRBV21-1	TRBJ2-1	TGTGCCAGCAGCAAATGGGACAGGGAGGCCTACAATGAGCAGTTCTTC	CASSKWDREAYNEQFF
TRBD2	NA	15	TRBV5-1	TRBJ2-4	TGCGCCAGCAGCCCGGGGGGGCGGGCCAAAAACATTCAGTACTTC	CASSPGGRAKNIQYF
TRBD2	NA	15	TRBV19	TRBJ2-1	TGTGCCAGTAGTAAGACTAGCGGGTCACTCAATGAGCAGTTCTTC	CASSKTSGSLNEQFF
TRBD1	NA	14	TRBV28	TRBJ2-2	TGTGCCAGCAAGGGACAGGGCAACACCGGGGAGCTGTTTTTT	CASKGQGNTGELFF
TRBD1	NA	15	TRBV7-9	TRBJ2-5	TGTGCCAGCACCTTCCAGGGGGTAATAGAAGAGACCCAGTACTTC	CASTFQGVIEETQYF
NA	NA	19	TRBV28	TRBJ2-7	TGTGCCAGCAGTCCCGGTCACGCGAGTTTTTTCGGTAGTGACTACGAGCAGTACTTC	CASSPGHASFFGSDYEQYF
TRBD1	NA	13	TRBV19	TRBJ1-4	TGTGCCAGTAGCCTCGGGACAGTAGGAAAACTGTTTTTT	CASSLGTVGKLFF
NA	once	14	TRBV7-9	TRBJ1-1	TGTGCCAGCACTCCAAGGCAGGCGAACACTGAAGCTTTCTTT	CASTPRQANTEAFF
TRBD2	NA	15	TRBV2	TRBJ2-2	TGTGCCAGCAGTTTAGCGGGGGGGTCAACCGGGGAGCTGTTTTTT	CASSLAGGSTGELFF
NA	NA	13	TRBV5-1	TRBJ1-1	TGCGCCAGCAGCTTTGGACAGAACACTGAAGCTTTCTTT	CASSFGQNTEAFF
TRBD1	few	14	TRBV5-1	TRBJ1-2	TGCGCCAGCAGCCTGTTCCAGGGGGAAAATGGCTACACCTTC	CASSLFQGENGYTF
TRBD1	NA	14	TRBV7-9	TRBJ2-7	TGTGCCAGCAGCTTAACAGGGGATCGCTACGAGCAGTACTTC	CASSLTGDRYEQYF
NA	NA	14	TRBV3-1/TRBV3-2	TRBJ1-4	TGTGCCAGCAGCCTGGGGGCCTTTAATGAAAAACTGTTTTTT	CASSLGAFNEKLFF
NA	NA	14	TRBV4-1	TRBJ2-5	TGCGCCAGCAGCCGCCTGACTTCGGGGGAGACCCAGTACTTC	CASSRLTSGETQYF
NA	NA	14	TRBV29-1	TRBJ1-3	TGCAGCGTTGTGGACACAGGCTCTGGAAACACCATATATTTT	CSVVDTGSGNTIYF
TRBD2	NA	15	TRBV20-1	TRBJ2-3	TGCAGTGCTAGTATGACTAGCGGGGGATCAGATACGCAGTATTTT	CSASMTSGGSDTQYF
NA	NA	16	TRBV10-3	TRBJ2-5	TGTGCCATCAGTGGCACAGCCTCCCTGACACTAGAGACCCAGTACTTC	CAISGTASLTLETQYF
TRBD1	NA	13	TRBV11-2	TRBJ2-5	TGTGCCAGCAGCCGGGGACAGGCGGAGACCCAGTACTTC	CASSRGQAETQYF
TRBD2	NA	14	TRBV27	TRBJ2-1	TGTGCCAGCAGTGGGCTAGCGGATTACAATGAGCAGTTCTTC	CASSGLADYNEQFF
TRBD2	NA	13	TRBV6-2/TRBV6-3	TRBJ2-1	TGTGCCAGCAGTTACGGGACTAGCAGTGAGCAGTTCTTC	CASSYGTSSEQFF
NA	NA	15	TRBV7-9	TRBJ1-2	TGTGCCAGCAGCTTAGATTTCATTTTTAACTATGGCTACACCTTC	CASSLDFIFNYGYTF
NA	NA	15	TRBV28	TRBJ2-1	TGTGCCAGCAGGGACCTAATGGGAGGACGCGATGAGCAGTTCTTC	CASRDLMGGRDEQFF
NA	NA	15	TRBV6-6	TRBJ1-3	TGTGCCAGCAGTTACACCGGGGCGCCGGGAGACACCATATATTTT	CASSYTGAPGDTIYF
NA	NA	10	TRBV6-5	TRBJ1-4	TGTCGGGGGGCGGATGAAAAACTGTTTTTT	CRGADEKLFF
TRBD2	NA	14	TRBV6-5	TRBJ2-3	TGTGCCAGCAGACGCGGGAGTATCACAGATACGCAGTATTTT	CASRRGSITDTQYF
TRBD1	NA	16	TRBV3-1/TRBV3-2	TRBJ1-1	TGTGCCAGCAGCCAAGGGTGGTTAAGGGGGCGCGCTGAAGCTTTCTTT	CASSQGWLRGRAEAFF